The source of this T cell receptor (beta chain) is a study of PD-1 blockade in mismatch repair-deficient tumors. Background on the study: Enrolled about 2013-2017, patients had progressing, pretreated mismatch repair-deficient cancers of 12 types.

V was trimmed by 5 bases and J by 3 bases, leaving 23 bases between them. There are 18 residues in the CDR3. CDR1 is SEHNR, CDR2 FQNEAQ, per germline (reference sequence). Assay used: immunoSEQ multiplex PCR; TCRdb lists only in-frame clones, some missing. The table records roughly 110,000 clones, over 60% of them present only once. The chain joins TRBV7-9 to TRBJ1-5; maybe TRBD1 (5 bases). The source material was peripheral blood, sampled 60 weeks after starting pembrolizumab. This sequence was found in an adult with mismatch repair-deficient cancer. The CDR3 DNA follows: TGTGCCAGCAGCAGCCCCTCTGGTTCGGGGACTTACAATCAGCCCCAGCATTTT. Translated, it gives CASSSPSGSGTYNQPQHF.